The 16 T cell receptor beta chains below were found in one sample sequenced in a study of cytomegalovirus exposure and HLA in healthy donors. Clones were read by immunoSEQ multiplex PCR, and TCRdb kept only the in-frame ones, dropping some. Of more than 55,000 clones in the sample, around 90% were seen once. Sequencing was carried out using PBMCs. The receptor source for this set is a woman between 18 and 29 years old in good health and CMV-seronegative.

The chain combines TRBV27 with TRBJ2-1, with 11 bases identical to TRBD2. The CDR3 runs 15 residues. V shed 6 bases and J 5 bases; nucleotides not matched to a gene: 6. CDR1 and CDR2 from the germline V gene are MNHEY and SMNVEV (reference sequence). This CDR3 reads CASSPGLAGNNEQFF. CDR3 coding DNA: TGTGCCAGCAGCCCCGGACTAGCGGGCAACAATGAGCAGTTCTTC.

The chain carries TRBV4-1 and TRBJ1-1; the D is unclear. The V gene lost 1 base and the J gene lost 4 bases, with 7 bases spanning the gap. This CDR3 is built from 13 residues. CDR1 and CDR2 from the germline V gene are MGHRA and YSYEKL. The CDR3, as DNA: TGCGCCAGCAGCCAAGTTCGCGGCACTGAAGCTTTCTTT. Its translation: CASSQVRGTEAFF.

V and J are TRBV2 and TRBJ2-7; D may be TRBD1 (7 bases). V gave up 1 base and J gave up 11 bases, with 15 bases separating them. This CDR3 has 13 residues. Germline V gene lookup returns CDR1 SNHLY and CDR2 FYNNEI. DNA for the CDR3: TGTGCCAGCAGTGAAGACCCACAGGGGAGGAAGTACTTC. Translating it yields CASSEDPQGRKYF.

The table lists this clone with a count of one. The chain employs TRBV5-4 and TRBJ2-1, with 8 nucleotides matching TRBD1. Germline loops: CDR1 SGHNT, CDR2 YYREEE (reference sequence). The CDR3 extends over 14 amino acids. The V segment lost 2 bases and the J segment 3 bases; nucleotides outside the gene matches: 1. CDR3 in amino acids: CASSLQGDYNEQFF. The CDR3 bases are TGTGCCAGCAGCTTACAGGGGGACTACAATGAGCAGTTCTTC.

V usage is TRBV19 and J usage is TRBJ1-3, with 8 bases aligning to TRBD1. The trim removed 3 bases at V and 1 base at J, leaving 11 bases unmatched. The CDR3 is 18 residues long. From germline, CDR1 is LNHDA and CDR2 SQIVND (reference sequence). The CDR3 DNA follows: TGTGCCAGTAGTATCCATCAGGGGGCTACAGCTTCTGGAAACACCATATATTTT. It translates to CASSIHQGATASGNTIYF. Variable domain in full (rest from reference TRBV19 and TRBJ1-3): DGGITQSPKYLFRKEGQNVTLSCEQNLNHDAMYWYRQDPGQGLRLIYYSQIVNDFQKGDIAEGYSVSREKKESFPLTVTSAQKNPTAFYLCASSIHQGATASGNTIYFGEGSWLTVV.

This sequence joins TRBV21-1 and TRBJ2-7; the table's D call of TRBD1 was not tested on the DNA. TRBV21-1 is described as a pseudogene. This CDR3 contains 17 residues. CDR3: CASSKVSAAGRSYEQYF. The CDR3 bases are TGTGCCAGCAGCAAAGTTTCGGCGGCAGGGCGCTCCTACGAGCAGTACTTC.

The J gene is TRBJ1-2, the V gene TRBV30, with 7 nucleotides matching TRBD1. Germline CDR1 GTSNPN, CDR2 SVGIG (reference sequence). J was trimmed by 6 bases and V by 3 bases; bases with no gene match: 13. The CDR3 contains 15 residues. CDR3 in DNA: TGTGCCTGGAGGACCCCGACAGGGATGGAAAATGGCTACACCTTC. Translated: CAWRTPTGMENGYTF.

The chain employs TRBV4-1 and TRBJ2-7; 7 bases agree with TRBD2. Trimming at V came to 4 bases and at J to 7 bases, leaving 10 bases not matched to a gene. CDR1 is MGHRA, CDR2 YSYEKL, per germline. The CDR3 sequence is 14 residues long. The CDR3 loop is CASSRLYGGWEQYF. Written as DNA, the CDR3 is TGCGCCAGCAGCCGGCTCTACGGGGGGTGGGAGCAGTACTTC.

In its sample, this clone was seen a few times. J is TRBJ2-7 and V is TRBV19; 8 nucleotides line up with TRBD1. Germline V CDR1 and CDR2: LNHDA, SQIVND (reference sequence). The CDR3 runs 12 residues. V shed 5 bases and J 6 bases; nucleotides not matched to a gene: 3. In DNA, the CDR3 is TGTGCCAGTAGTTCCAGGGGGCGCGAGCAGTACTTC. Its translation is CASSSRGREQYF. Together with reference TRBV19 and TRBJ2-7, the CDR3 gives the full variable domain: DGGITQSPKYLFRKEGQNVTLSCEQNLNHDAMYWYRQDPGQGLRLIYYSQIVNDFQKGDIAEGYSVSREKKESFPLTVTSAQKNPTAFYLCASSSRGREQYFGPGTRLTVT.

The J gene is TRBJ2-7, the V gene TRBV6-4; 7 bases are a match to TRBD2. The ends lost 3 bases at V and 5 bases at J; junction bases unmatched: 16. Germline CDR1 is MRHNA and CDR2 is SNTAGT. This CDR3 has 17 amino acids. CDR3 coding DNA: TGTGCCAGCAGTGAGCGGGACGGAGCGGGATCGGCGAACGAGCAGTACTTC. Protein sequence: CASSERDGAGSANEQYF.

This clone has only one observation. The genes are TRBV10-3 and TRBJ2-5; a possible D gene is TRBD1 (5 bases). The CDR3 extends over 14 amino acids. The germline V gene has CDR1 ENHRY and CDR2 SYGVKD. Trimming took off 3 bases at V and 5 bases at J, with 13 bases between the two ends. The CDR3 nucleotides read TGTGCCATCAGTGAAAGCAGGGCTGGCGAGACCCAGTACTTC. This encodes CAISESRAGETQYF.

The V call is TRBV4-1, the J call TRBJ2-3; 12 positions match TRBD2. The CDR3 totals 18 residues. With 4 bases clipped from V and 2 bases from J, the junction kept 10 bases outside the gene matches. Germline V gene sequence: CDR1 MGHRA, CDR2 YSYEKL. In DNA form, the CDR3 reads TGCGCCAGCAGCCCCCATGGGTCTAGCGGGAGGGCCACAGATACGCAGTATTTT. This gives the protein CASSPHGSSGRATDTQYF.

V and J are TRBV15 and TRBJ2-3; D possibly corresponds to TRBD1 (5 bases). CDR1 and CDR2 from the germline V gene are LNHNV and YYDKDF (reference sequence). The V and J ends lost 3 bases and 0 bases respectively, with 10 bases between them. The CDR3 sequence is 15 residues long. CDR3 loop: CATSSRQISTDTQYF. The CDR3 coding sequence is TGTGCCACCAGCAGTCGACAGATTAGCACAGATACGCAGTATTTT.

The V call is TRBV10-2, the J call TRBJ2-1, with D perhaps TRBD2 (7 bases). The CDR3 contains 14 residues. Germline-derived CDR1 and CDR2 are WSHSY and SAAADI. The V end lost 6 bases, the J end lost 9 bases, and 18 bases lay between the germline ends. CDR3 in DNA: TGCGCCAGCAGCGCCCTGGGGGGGGCCGCTGAGCAGTTCTTC. Translated, it gives CASSALGGAAEQFF.

This sequence joins TRBV19 and TRBJ1-1; 11 bases align to TRBD1. J gave up 4 bases and V 3 bases, and 1 base lay outside the gene matches. This CDR3 has 14 residues. Germline values: CDR1 LNHDA, CDR2 SQIVND (reference sequence). The CDR3 region is CASSMDRGPTEAFF. The CDR3 nucleotides are TGTGCCAGTAGTATGGACAGGGGGCCCACTGAAGCTTTCTTT.

The genes are TRBV5-4 and TRBJ2-5; tentative D call: TRBD2 (6 bases). The CDR3 runs 16 residues. CDR1 and CDR2 (germline): SGHNT, YYREEE (reference sequence). V lost 5 bases to trimming and J lost 2 bases, with 19 bases between them. CDR3 protein: CASSYKGLGIQETQYF. CDR3 sequence (DNA): TGTGCCAGCAGTTATAAGGGACTCGGAATACAAGAGACCCAGTACTTC.